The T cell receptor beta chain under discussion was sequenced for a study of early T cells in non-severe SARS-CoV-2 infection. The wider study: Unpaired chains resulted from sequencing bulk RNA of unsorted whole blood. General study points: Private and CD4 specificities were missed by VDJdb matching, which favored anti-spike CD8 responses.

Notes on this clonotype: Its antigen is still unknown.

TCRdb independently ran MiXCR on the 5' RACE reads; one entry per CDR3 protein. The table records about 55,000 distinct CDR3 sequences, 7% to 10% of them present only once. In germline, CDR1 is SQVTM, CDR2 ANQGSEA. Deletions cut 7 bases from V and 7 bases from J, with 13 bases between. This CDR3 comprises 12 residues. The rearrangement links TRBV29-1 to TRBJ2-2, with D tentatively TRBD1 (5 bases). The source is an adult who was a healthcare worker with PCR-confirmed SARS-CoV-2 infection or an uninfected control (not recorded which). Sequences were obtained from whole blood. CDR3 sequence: CSAGHWDGELFF. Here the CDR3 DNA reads TGCAGCGCCGGACATTGGGACGGGGAGCTGTTTTTT.